This T cell receptor (beta chain) was identified during a study of blood T cell repertoires in COVID-19. Background on the study: Sites in the United States, Italy and Spain provided acute and convalescent COVID-19 samples. PBMCs, B-cell-depleted T cells, or T cells were the source of the cDNA or gDNA that made up the material.

The CDR3 sequence is 15 residues long. Germline values: CDR1 MNHEY, CDR2 SVGEGT. Unmatched junction bases numbered 5, after V lost 0 bases and J lost 4 bases. In the original processing: Estimation of nucleated cell counts relied on the amplification of reference gene primers. Assay used: immunoSEQ multiplex PCR; TCRdb lists only in-frame clones, some missing. The DNA was the basis for D and trimming; V, J and clone size are from that table. The table lists 120,000 or so clones, about 79% of them singletons. Source material: peripheral blood. This TCR was recovered from a woman in her 70s with acute or convalescent COVID-19. This chain links TRBV6-2 or TRBV6-3 with TRBJ1-1; 7 nucleotides line up with TRBD1. CDR3: CASSYSLGGPTEAFF. The CDR3 DNA reads TGTGCCAGCAGTTACTCGTTAGGGGGCCCCACTGAAGCTTTCTTT.